This T cell receptor beta chain appears in the sequencing data of a study of T cell responses to AZD1222 COVID-19 vaccine. Study-wide findings and caveats: Mostly white British, mostly female donors; authors suggested clonal diversity may be underestimated.

The germline CDR1 and CDR2 sequences are MNHNY and SVGAGI (reference sequence). This CDR3 comprises 13 residues. The V and J ends lost 1 base and 4 bases respectively, with 5 bases between them. Sequencing was performed with immunoSEQ multiplex PCR; in TCRdb, only in-frame clones are kept and a portion is missing. This sample has roughly 70,000 clones, with around 79% found just once. Turning to this clone: Its antigen is undetermined.

This chain links TRBV6-6 with TRBJ2-1; D gene ambiguous. The clonotype originates from an adult in good health. Sequencing was performed on peripheral blood, taken on day 0 of MenACWY control vaccination. The CDR3 bases are TGTGCCAGCAGTTACTGGGGTTACAATGAGCAGTTCTTC. Its translation is CASSYWGYNEQFF.